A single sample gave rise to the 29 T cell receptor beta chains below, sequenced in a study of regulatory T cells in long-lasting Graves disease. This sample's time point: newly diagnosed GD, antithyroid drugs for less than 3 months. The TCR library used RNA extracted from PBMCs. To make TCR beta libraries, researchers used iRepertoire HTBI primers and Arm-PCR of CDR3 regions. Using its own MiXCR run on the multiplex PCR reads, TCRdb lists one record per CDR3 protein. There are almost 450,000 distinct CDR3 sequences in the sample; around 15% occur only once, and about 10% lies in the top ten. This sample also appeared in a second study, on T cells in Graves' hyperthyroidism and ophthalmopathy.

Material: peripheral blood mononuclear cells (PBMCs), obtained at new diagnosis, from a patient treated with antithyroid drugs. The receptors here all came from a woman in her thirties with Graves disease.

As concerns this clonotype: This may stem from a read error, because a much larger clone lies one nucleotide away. The CDR3 is CASSVGLAIDEQYF. As DNA, the CDR3 is TGTGCCAGCAGCGTGGGACTAGCTATCGACGAGCAGTACTTC. The genes are TRBV5-6 and TRBJ2-7; 9 bases are a match to TRBD2. Germline lookup yields CDR1 SGHDT and CDR2 YYEEEE. There are 14 residues in the CDR3. The J segment lost 5 bases and the V segment lost 4 bases, leaving 7 bases of the junction unmatched.

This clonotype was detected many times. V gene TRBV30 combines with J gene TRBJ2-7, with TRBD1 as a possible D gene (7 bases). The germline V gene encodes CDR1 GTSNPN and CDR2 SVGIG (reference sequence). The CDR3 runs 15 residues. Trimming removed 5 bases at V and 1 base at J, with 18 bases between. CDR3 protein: CAWDRGGTASYEQYF. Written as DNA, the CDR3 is TGTGCCTGGGACCGAGGGGGGACAGCGTCCTACGAGCAGTACTTC.

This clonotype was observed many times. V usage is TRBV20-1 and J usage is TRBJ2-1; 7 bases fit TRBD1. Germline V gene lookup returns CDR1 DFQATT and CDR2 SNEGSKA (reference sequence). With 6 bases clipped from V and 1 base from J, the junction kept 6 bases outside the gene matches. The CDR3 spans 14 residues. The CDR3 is CSALRTGSYNEQFF. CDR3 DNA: TGCAGTGCACTACGGACAGGTTCCTACAATGAGCAGTTCTTC.

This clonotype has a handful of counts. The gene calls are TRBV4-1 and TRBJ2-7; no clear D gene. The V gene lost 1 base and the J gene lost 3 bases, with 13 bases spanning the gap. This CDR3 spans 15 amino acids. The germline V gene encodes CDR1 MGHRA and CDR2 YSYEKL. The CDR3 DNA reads TGCGCCAGCAGCCAAGGCGTCAGATATTACTACGAGCAGTACTTC. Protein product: CASSQGVRYYYEQYF.

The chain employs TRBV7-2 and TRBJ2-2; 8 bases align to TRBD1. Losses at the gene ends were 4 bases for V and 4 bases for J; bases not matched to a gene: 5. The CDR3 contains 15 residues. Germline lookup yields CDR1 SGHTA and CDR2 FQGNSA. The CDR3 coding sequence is TGTGCCAGCAGCTCCGACAGGGGAGGCACCGGGGAGCTGTTTTTT. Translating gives CASSSDRGGTGELFF.

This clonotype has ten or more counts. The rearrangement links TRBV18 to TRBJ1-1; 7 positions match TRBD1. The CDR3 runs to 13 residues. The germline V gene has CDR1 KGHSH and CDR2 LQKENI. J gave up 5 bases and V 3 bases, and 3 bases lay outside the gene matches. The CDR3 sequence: CASSPTQGTEAFF. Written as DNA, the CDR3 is TGTGCCAGCTCACCGACACAGGGGACTGAAGCTTTCTTT.

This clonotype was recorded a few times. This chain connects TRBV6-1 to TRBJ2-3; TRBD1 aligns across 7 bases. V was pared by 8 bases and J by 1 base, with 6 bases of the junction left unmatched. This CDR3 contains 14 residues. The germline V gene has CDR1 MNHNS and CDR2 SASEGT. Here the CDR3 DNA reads TGTGCCAGCGGGACAGAGGTGGGCACAGATACGCAGTATTTT. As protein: CASGTEVGTDTQYF.

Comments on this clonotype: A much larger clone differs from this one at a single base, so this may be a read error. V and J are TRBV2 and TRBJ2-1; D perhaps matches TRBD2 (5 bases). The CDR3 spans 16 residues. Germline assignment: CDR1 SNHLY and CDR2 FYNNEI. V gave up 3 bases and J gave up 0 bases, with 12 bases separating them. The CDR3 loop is CASSDFTGSSYNEQFF. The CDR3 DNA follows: TGTGCCAGCAGTGATTTCACGGGGAGCTCCTACAATGAGCAGTTCTTC.

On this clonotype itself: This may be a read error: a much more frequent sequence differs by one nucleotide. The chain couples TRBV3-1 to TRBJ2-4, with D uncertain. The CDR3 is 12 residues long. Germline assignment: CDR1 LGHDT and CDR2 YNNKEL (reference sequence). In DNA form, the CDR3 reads TGTACCAGCAGCCAGACAAGAGACATTCAGTACTTC. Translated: CTSSQTRDIQYF.

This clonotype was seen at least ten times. CDR3 DNA sequence: TGTGCCGGCCTCTTAGCACAGACCCCCTACAATGAGCAGTTCTTC. This codes for CAGLLAQTPYNEQFF. The chain couples TRBV2 to TRBJ2-1; no clear D. Germline V CDR1 and CDR2: SNHLY, FYNNEI. The CDR3 contains 15 residues. V dropped 11 bases and J dropped 2 bases, with 19 bases sitting between them.

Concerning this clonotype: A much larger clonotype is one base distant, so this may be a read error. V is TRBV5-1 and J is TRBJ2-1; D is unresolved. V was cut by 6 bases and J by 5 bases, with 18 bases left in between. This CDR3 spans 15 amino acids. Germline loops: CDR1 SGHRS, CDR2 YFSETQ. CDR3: CASTRDGLTHNEQFF. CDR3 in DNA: TGCGCCAGCACCCGTGACGGGCTGACCCACAATGAGCAGTTCTTC.

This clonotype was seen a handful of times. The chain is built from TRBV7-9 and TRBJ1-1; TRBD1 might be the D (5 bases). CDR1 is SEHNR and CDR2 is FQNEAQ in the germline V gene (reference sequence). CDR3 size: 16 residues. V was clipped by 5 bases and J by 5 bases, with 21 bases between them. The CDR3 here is CASSKAQVGRETEAFF. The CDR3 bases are TGTGCCAGCAGCAAGGCACAGGTCGGGCGCGAAACTGAAGCTTTCTTT.

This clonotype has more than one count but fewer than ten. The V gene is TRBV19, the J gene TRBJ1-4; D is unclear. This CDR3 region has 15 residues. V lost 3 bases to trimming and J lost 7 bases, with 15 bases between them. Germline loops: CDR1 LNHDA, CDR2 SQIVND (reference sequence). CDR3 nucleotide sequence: TGTGCCAGTAGTATCGTGACCTCGCGGGGTGAAAAACTGTTTTTT. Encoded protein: CASSIVTSRGEKLFF.

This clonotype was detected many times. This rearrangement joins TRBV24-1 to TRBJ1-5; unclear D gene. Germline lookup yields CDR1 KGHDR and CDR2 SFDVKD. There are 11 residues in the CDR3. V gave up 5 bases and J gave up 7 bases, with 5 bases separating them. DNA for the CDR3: TGTGCCACCAGTGGAAGACAGCCCCAGCATTTT. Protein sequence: CATSGRQPQHF.

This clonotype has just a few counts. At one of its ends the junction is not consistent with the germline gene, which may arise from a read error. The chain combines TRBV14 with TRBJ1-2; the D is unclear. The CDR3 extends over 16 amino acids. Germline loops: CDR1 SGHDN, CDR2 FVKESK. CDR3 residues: CASSQGGWFWEGGYTF. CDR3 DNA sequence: TGTGCCAGCAGTCAAGGCGGTTGGTTTTGGGAGGGCGGCTACACCTTC. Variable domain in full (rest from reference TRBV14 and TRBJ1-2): EAGVTQFPSHSVIEKGQTVTLRCDPISGHDNLYWYRRVMGKEIKFLLHFVKESKQDESGMPNNRFLAERTGGTYSTLKVQPAELEDSGVYFCASSQGGWFWEGGYTFGSGTRLTVV.

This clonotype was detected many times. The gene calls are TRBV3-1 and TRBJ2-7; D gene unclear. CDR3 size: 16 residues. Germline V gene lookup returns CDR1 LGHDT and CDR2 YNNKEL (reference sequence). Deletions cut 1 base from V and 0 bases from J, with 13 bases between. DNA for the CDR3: TGTGCCAGCAGCCAAGGTTCAACTCTGAGCTCCTACGAGCAGTACTTC. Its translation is CASSQGSTLSSYEQYF.

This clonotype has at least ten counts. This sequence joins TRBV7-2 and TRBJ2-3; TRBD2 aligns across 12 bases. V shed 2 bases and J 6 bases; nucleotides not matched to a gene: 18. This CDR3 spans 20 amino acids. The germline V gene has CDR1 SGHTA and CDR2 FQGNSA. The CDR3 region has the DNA TGTGCCAGCAGCTTATCTGGGGCTAGCGGGAGGGCCCGTCATGGGGATACGCAGTATTTT. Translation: CASSLSGASGRARHGDTQYF.

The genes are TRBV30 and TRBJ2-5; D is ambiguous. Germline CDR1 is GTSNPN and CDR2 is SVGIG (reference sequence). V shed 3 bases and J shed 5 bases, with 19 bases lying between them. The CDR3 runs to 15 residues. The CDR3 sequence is CAWSQSSAVTETQYF. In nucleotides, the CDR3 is TGTGCCTGGAGCCAATCATCGGCCGTTACGGAGACCCAGTACTTC.

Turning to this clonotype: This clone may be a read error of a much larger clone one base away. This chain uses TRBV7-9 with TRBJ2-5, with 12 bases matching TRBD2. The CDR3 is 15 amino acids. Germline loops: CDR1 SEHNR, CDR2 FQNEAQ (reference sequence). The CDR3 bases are TGTGCTAGCAGCCGCAGACTAGCGGGAGAAGGGACCCAGTACTTC. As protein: CASSRRLAGEGTQYF. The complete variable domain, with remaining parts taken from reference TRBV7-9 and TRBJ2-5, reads DTGVSQNPRHKITKRGQNVTFRCDPISEHNRLYWYRQTLGQGPEFLTYFQNEAQLEKSRLLSDRFSAERPKGSFSTLEIQRTEQGDSAMYLCASSRRLAGEGTQYFGPGTRLLVL.

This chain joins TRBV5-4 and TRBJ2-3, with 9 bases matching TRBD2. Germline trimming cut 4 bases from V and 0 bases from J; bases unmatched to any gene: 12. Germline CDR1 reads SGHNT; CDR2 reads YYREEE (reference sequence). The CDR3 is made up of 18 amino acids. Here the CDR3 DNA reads TGTGCCAGCAGCCAAGACGAAGCGGGAGGCCTGAGCACAGATACGCAGTATTTT. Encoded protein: CASSQDEAGGLSTDTQYF. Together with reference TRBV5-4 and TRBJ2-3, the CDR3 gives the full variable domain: ETGVTQSPTHLIKTRGQQVTLRCSSQSGHNTVSWYQQALGQGPQFIFQYYREEENGRGNFPPRFSGLQFPNYSSELNVNALELDDSALYLCASSQDEAGGLSTDTQYFGPGTRLTVL.

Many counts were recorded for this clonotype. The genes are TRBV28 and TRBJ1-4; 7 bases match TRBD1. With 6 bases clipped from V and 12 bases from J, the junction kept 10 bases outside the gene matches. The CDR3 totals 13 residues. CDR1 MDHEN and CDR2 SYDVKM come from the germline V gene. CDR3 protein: CASRQPGQAELFF. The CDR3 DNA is TGTGCCAGCAGACAACCCGGACAGGCCGAACTGTTTTTT.

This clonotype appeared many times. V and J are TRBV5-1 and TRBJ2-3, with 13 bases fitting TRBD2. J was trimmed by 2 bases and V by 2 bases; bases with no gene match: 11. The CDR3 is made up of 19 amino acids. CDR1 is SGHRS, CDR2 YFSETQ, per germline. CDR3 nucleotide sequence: TGCGCCAGCAGCTTCGGACTAGCGGGAGTGACCCCCCCCACAGATACGCAGTATTTT. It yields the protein CASSFGLAGVTPPTDTQYF.

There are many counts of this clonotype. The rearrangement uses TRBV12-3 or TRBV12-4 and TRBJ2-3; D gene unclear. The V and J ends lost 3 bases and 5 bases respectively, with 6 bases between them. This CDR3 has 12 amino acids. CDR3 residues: CASSFGRDTQYF. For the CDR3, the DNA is TGTGCCAGCAGTTTTGGCAGAGATACGCAGTATTTT.

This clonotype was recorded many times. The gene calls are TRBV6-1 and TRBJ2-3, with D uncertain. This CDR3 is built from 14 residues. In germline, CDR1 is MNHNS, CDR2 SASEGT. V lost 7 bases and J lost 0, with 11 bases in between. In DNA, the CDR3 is TGTGCCAGCAACCCACGGAGTAGCACAGATACGCAGTATTTT. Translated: CASNPRSSTDTQYF.

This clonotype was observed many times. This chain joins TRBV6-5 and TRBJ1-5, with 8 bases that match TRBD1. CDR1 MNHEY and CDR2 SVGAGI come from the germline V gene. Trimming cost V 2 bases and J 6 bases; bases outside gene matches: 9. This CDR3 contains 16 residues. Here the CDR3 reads CASSYLSGGEGQPQHF. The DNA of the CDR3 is TGTGCCAGCAGTTACCTATCAGGGGGCGAGGGTCAGCCCCAGCATTTT.

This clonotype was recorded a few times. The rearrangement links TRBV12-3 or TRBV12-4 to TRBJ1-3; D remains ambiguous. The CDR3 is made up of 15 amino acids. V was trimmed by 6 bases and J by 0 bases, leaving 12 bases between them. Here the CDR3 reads CASRQDGTSGNTIYF. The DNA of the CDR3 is TGTGCCAGCAGGCAGGACGGAACCTCTGGAAACACCATATATTTT.

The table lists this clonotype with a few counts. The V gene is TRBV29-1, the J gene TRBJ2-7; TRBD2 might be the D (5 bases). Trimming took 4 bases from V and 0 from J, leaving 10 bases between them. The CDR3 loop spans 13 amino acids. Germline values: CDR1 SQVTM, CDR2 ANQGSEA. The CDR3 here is CSVVSAGSYEQYF. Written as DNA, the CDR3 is TGCAGCGTTGTCTCTGCGGGCTCCTACGAGCAGTACTTC.

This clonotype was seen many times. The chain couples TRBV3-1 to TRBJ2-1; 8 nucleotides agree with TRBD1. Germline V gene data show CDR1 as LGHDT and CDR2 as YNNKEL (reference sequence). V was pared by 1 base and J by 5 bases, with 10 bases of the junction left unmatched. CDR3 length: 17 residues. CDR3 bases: TGTGCCAGCAGCCAAGTAACCCGGACAGGGCTACACAATGAGCAGTTCTTC. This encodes CASSQVTRTGLHNEQFF.

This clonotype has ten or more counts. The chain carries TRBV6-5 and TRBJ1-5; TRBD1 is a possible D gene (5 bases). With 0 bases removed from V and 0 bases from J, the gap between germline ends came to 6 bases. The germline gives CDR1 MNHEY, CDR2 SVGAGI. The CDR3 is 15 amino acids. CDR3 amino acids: CASSYSGDSNQPQHF. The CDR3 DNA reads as TGTGCCAGCAGTTACTCAGGGGATAGCAATCAGCCCCAGCATTTT.